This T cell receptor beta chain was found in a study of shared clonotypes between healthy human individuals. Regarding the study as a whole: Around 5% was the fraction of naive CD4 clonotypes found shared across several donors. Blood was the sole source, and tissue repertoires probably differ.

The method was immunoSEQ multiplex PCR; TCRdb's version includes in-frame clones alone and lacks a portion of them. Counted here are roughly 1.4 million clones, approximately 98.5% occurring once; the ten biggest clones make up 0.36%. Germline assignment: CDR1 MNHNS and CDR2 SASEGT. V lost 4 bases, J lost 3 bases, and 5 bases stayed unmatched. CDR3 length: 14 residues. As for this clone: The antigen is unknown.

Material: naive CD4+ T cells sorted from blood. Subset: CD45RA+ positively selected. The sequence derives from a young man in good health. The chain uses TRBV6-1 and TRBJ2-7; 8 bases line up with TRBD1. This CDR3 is CASSVRGLIYEQYF. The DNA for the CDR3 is TGTGCCAGCAGTGTCAGGGGGCTAATCTACGAGCAGTACTTC.